This TCR beta chain was obtained from a study of cytomegalovirus exposure and HLA in healthy donors. Whole-study results and caveats: Sequencing likely produced, as an artifact, a cluster of highly shared sequence variants. Presence/absence analyses assumed roughly uniform sequencing depth across donors.

For this clone: Its target is not known.

CDR1 and CDR2 from the germline V gene are SGHVS and FQNEAQ. The ends lost 5 bases at V and 1 base at J; junction bases unmatched: 11. There are 18 residues in the CDR3. PCR amplification relied on 60 Vbeta primers (plus 13 Jbeta primers). TCRdb keeps only in-frame clones here, not all; method: immunoSEQ multiplex PCR. The sample data list 150,000 to 200,000 clones. The chain links TRBV7-8 to TRBJ1-6; 7 bases are a match to TRBD1. Sequencing was carried out using PBMCs. This sequence originates from a woman younger than 30 in good health and CMV-seropositive. The CDR3 nucleotides read TGTGCCAGCAGCCTACCACAGGGGATTGTATCCTATAATTCACCCCTCCACTTT. This encodes CASSLPQGIVSYNSPLHF.